The 26 T cell receptor beta chains given below trace back to one sample, sequenced in a study of blood T cell repertoires in COVID-19. The protocol was immunoSEQ multiplex PCR, while the TCRdb copy is restricted to in-frame clones and leaves out a portion. The data show under 450,000 clones, about 87% seen once. The source material was PBMCs or T cells enriched from blood (not recorded which). Every receptor here comes from a man younger than 40 who had recovered from COVID-19.

The chain combines TRBV3-1 (or the pseudogene TRBV3-2) with TRBJ1-2; D gene ambiguous. The CDR3 contains 12 residues. Trimming took 1 base from V and 6 from J, leaving 6 bases between them. Germline loops: CDR1 LGHDT, CDR2 YNNKEL (reference sequence). The CDR3 is CASSQALNGYTF. CDR3 coding DNA: TGTGCCAGCAGCCAAGCCCTAAATGGCTACACCTTC.

The chain carries TRBV25-1 and TRBJ1-2, with 9 nucleotides matching TRBD1. CDR1 and CDR2 (germline): MGHDK, SYGVNS. After removal of 4 bases from V and 2 bases from J, the junction contained 2 bases not matched to a gene. This CDR3 is built from 14 residues. The CDR3 sequence: CASSGGQGNYGYTF. CDR3 bases: TGTGCCAGCAGTGGGGGACAGGGAAACTATGGCTACACCTTC.

This chain links TRBV7-2 with TRBJ2-5, with D possibly being TRBD2 (6 bases). Looked up from germline, CDR1 is SGHTA and CDR2 is FQGNSA. V shed 2 bases and J shed 1 base, with 8 bases lying between them. The CDR3 consists of 14 residues. Written as DNA, the CDR3 is TGTGCCAGCAGCTTATCGGGACTCCAAGAGACCCAGTACTTC. Its translation is CASSLSGLQETQYF.

The chain combines TRBV7-2 with TRBJ1-1; TRBD1 is a possible D gene (5 bases). The CDR3 extends over 16 amino acids. Germline loops: CDR1 SGHTA, CDR2 FQGNSA. The germline V and J ends were trimmed by 1 base and 1 base, with 13 bases remaining between them. The chain's CDR3 is CASSLVGRGENTEAFF. The CDR3 DNA sequence: TGTGCCAGCAGCTTAGTAGGGAGGGGCGAGAACACTGAAGCTTTCTTT.

The chain links TRBV3-1 (or the pseudogene TRBV3-2) to TRBJ2-1; 11 positions match TRBD2. The J segment lost 4 bases and the V segment lost 4 bases, leaving 6 bases of the junction unmatched. This CDR3 region has 16 residues. Germline-derived CDR1 and CDR2 are LGHDT and YNNKEL (reference sequence). The DNA of the CDR3 is TGTGCCAGCAGCCCGTTTCTAGCGGGGGGATACAATGAGCAGTTCTTC. Residues: CASSPFLAGGYNEQFF.

The chain links TRBV5-4 to TRBJ2-3, with D perhaps matching TRBD2 (5 bases). CDR1 and CDR2 (germline): SGHNT, YYREEE (reference sequence). Trimming shortened V by 0 bases and J by 4 bases, and 6 bases separated the two germline ends. This CDR3 comprises 13 residues. The CDR3 nucleotides are TGTGCCAGCAGCTTGGCCGGGGCAGATACGCAGTATTTT. It translates to CASSLAGADTQYF.

CDR3 amino acids: CASTGTSRNQPQHF. The DNA of the CDR3 is TGTGCCAGCACCGGGACATCGAGGAATCAGCCCCAGCATTTT. The V call is TRBV6-5, the J call TRBJ1-5, with D maybe TRBD1 (6 bases). This CDR3 region has 14 residues. Germline V gene sequence: CDR1 MNHEY, CDR2 SVGAGI. Trimming left V 7 bases short and J 4 bases short, with 14 bases between.

The CDR3 nucleotides are TGCAGTGCAGGCGGAAACTATGGCTACACCTTC. This translates into CSAGGNYGYTF. The J gene is TRBJ1-2, the V gene TRBV20-1; D remains ambiguous. The CDR3 sequence is 11 residues long. Per the germline V gene, CDR1 is DFQATT and CDR2 is SNEGSKA (reference sequence). V lost 6 bases, J lost 2 bases, and 7 bases lay in between.

The chain employs TRBV7-6 and TRBJ1-3; a possible D gene is TRBD1 (6 bases). Trimming removed 1 base from V and 2 bases from J, with 9 bases in between. CDR3 length: 15 amino acids. Looked up from germline, CDR1 is SGHVS and CDR2 is FNYEAQ. The CDR3 protein is CASSLVQGPGNTIYF. The CDR3 DNA sequence: TGTGCCAGCAGCTTAGTACAGGGCCCTGGAAACACCATATATTTT. The variable domain in full, with the rest retrieved from reference TRBV7-6 and TRBJ1-3, is GAGVSQSPRYKVTKRGQDVALRCDPISGHVSLYWYRQALGQGPEFLTYFNYEAQQDKSGLPNDRFSAERPEGSISTLTIQRTEQRDSAMYRCASSLVQGPGNTIYFGEGSWLTVV.

This clone was found once. This sequence joins TRBV13 and TRBJ1-5; D unclear. Trimming removed 5 bases from V and 1 base from J, with 12 bases in between. The length of the CDR3 is 15 residues. The germline V gene encodes CDR1 PRHDT and CDR2 FYEKMQ (reference sequence). CDR3 sequence: CASSLGRRSNQPQHF. CDR3 DNA: TGTGCCAGCAGCCTTGGTCGGCGGAGCAATCAGCCCCAGCATTTT.

The J gene is TRBJ1-1, the V gene TRBV6-5, with unresolved D. V shed 8 bases and J shed 1 base, with 11 bases lying between them. CDR3 size: 13 residues. The germline CDR1 and CDR2 sequences are MNHEY and SVGAGI. CDR3 sequence: CASAQTQNTEAFF. The CDR3 coding sequence is TGTGCCAGCGCTCAGACTCAGAACACTGAAGCTTTCTTT.

The J gene is TRBJ1-4, the V gene TRBV6-5; D may be TRBD1 (6 bases). Germline V gives CDR1 MNHEY, CDR2 SVGAGI. V was shortened by 10 bases and J by 2 bases, with 11 bases between the two germline ends. The CDR3 runs 13 residues. The chain's CDR3 is CATSQGTNEKLFF. The CDR3 DNA reads TGTGCCACCTCGCAGGGGACTAATGAAAAACTGTTTTTT.

The rearrangement links TRBV24-1 to TRBJ1-5, with 8 bases fitting TRBD1. Germline V gives CDR1 KGHDR, CDR2 SFDVKD. The V segment lost 2 bases and the J segment 2 bases; nucleotides outside the gene matches: 1. CDR3 length: 15 amino acids. The CDR3 protein is CATSDSTGGNQPQHF. CDR3 bases: TGTGCCACCAGTGATTCGACAGGGGGCAATCAGCCCCAGCATTTT.

This clone was counted once. The J gene is TRBJ2-2, the V gene TRBV19; 8 bases fit TRBD2. Trimming cost V 6 bases and J 7 bases; bases outside gene matches: 7. Germline V gene sequence: CDR1 LNHDA, CDR2 SQIVND (reference sequence). This CDR3 contains 14 residues. The chain's CDR3 is CASSPGGVGGELFF. In DNA form, the CDR3 reads TGTGCCAGTAGCCCGGGGGGGGTTGGCGGGGAGCTGTTTTTT.

The chain is built from TRBV5-1 and TRBJ1-2; D uncertain. Germline V gives CDR1 SGHRS, CDR2 YFSETQ. Trimming shortened V by 2 bases and J by 8 bases, and 16 bases separated the two germline ends. This CDR3 comprises 14 residues. The CDR3 loop is CASSFQDGRSGYTF. For the CDR3, the DNA is TGCGCCAGCAGCTTCCAAGACGGGAGAAGCGGCTACACCTTC.

This clone was seen just once. This chain links TRBV28 with TRBJ1-2; 7 bases fit TRBD1. Germline CDR1 and CDR2: MDHEN and SYDVKM. V was pared by 10 bases and J by 4 bases, with 9 bases of the junction left unmatched. CDR3 length: 13 amino acids. CDR3 in DNA: TGTGCCACCGAAAACAGGGGAACCTATGGCTACACCTTC. This sequence encodes CATENRGTYGYTF.

This clone appeared once. V is TRBV7-2 and J is TRBJ2-7; D call uncertain. CDR1 is SGHTA and CDR2 is FQGNSA in the germline V gene. V was cut by 4 bases and J by 4 bases, with 17 bases left in between. The CDR3 sequence is 15 residues long. The CDR3 nucleotides are TGTGCCAGCAGCTCCCGGAGCCAGACCCTTTACGAGCAGTACTTC. It encodes CASSSRSQTLYEQYF.

The CDR3 loop is CASSDSRNYGTVEFSNQPQHF. DNA of the CDR3: TGTGCCAGCAGTGACTCTCGGAATTACGGGACAGTTGAATTTAGCAATCAGCCCCAGCATTTT. The chain carries TRBV6-4 and TRBJ1-5, with TRBD1 matching over 7 bases. J was trimmed by 0 bases and V by 0 bases; bases with no gene match: 17. There are 21 residues in the CDR3. Per germline, CDR1 MRHNA and CDR2 SNTAGT.

The V and J genes are TRBV15 and TRBJ2-7, with 12 positions matching TRBD2. The CDR3 totals 19 residues. V gave up 3 bases and J gave up 0 bases; unmatched junction bases: 12. Germline CDR1 and CDR2: LNHNV and YYDKDF (reference sequence). The CDR3 DNA reads as TGTGCCACCAGCAGCCAATATAGACTAGCGGGGGTTACCTCCTACGAGCAGTACTTC. Translation gives CATSSQYRLAGVTSYEQYF.

V usage is TRBV18 and J usage is TRBJ1-4; 7 bases align to TRBD1. In germline, CDR1 is KGHSH, CDR2 LQKENI. V lost 4 bases and J lost 6; bases outside the gene matches: 5. The CDR3 contains 14 residues. The CDR3 region has the DNA TGTGCCAGCTCACTCGGGACAGAAGATGAAAAACTGTTTTTT. This codes for CASSLGTEDEKLFF.

The rearrangement uses TRBV7-9 and TRBJ2-2; a possible D gene is TRBD2 (5 bases). CDR1 and CDR2 from the germline V gene are SEHNR and FQNEAQ (reference sequence). This CDR3 is built from 15 residues. Between the trimmed V and J ends, which lost 1 base and 7 bases, there was a span of 13 bases. This chain's CDR3 is CASSLVGIGSGELFF. CDR3 bases: TGTGCCAGCAGCTTAGTCGGGATAGGAAGCGGGGAGCTGTTTTTT.

This clone has a single count. This chain links TRBV28 with TRBJ1-4, with 7 bases fitting TRBD1. V was clipped by 5 bases and J by 7 bases; unmatched bases: 22. The CDR3 extends over 19 amino acids. The V gene's germline CDR1 is MDHEN and CDR2 SYDVKM. The CDR3 region has the DNA TGTGCCAGCAGTCTCTATCGACAGGGTGGATGGTTTTTGGGTGAAAAACTGTTTTTT. Translating it yields CASSLYRQGGWFLGEKLFF.

The chain is built from TRBV4-2 and TRBJ1-5, with 7 bases that match TRBD1. Germline-derived CDR1 and CDR2 are LGHNA and YNFKEQ. This CDR3 is 14 amino acids long. J gave up 5 bases and V 4 bases, and 5 bases lay outside the gene matches. CDR3 nucleotide sequence: TGTGCCAGCAGCCGGACAGGAGGCGATCAGCCCCAGCATTTT. It yields the protein CASSRTGGDQPQHF.

The rearrangement uses TRBV5-1 and TRBJ1-5; 9 nucleotides align to TRBD1. From germline, CDR1 is SGHRS and CDR2 YFSETQ. The length of the CDR3 is 16 residues. J lost 6 bases, V lost 0 bases, and 7 bases had no gene match. The DNA of the CDR3 is TGCGCCAGCAGCTTGGCCGGCGGGACAGGGAGTCAGCCCCAGCATTTT. Protein: CASSLAGGTGSQPQHF. The complete variable domain, with remaining parts taken from reference TRBV5-1 and TRBJ1-5, reads KAGVTQTPRYLIKTRGQQVTLSCSPISGHRSVSWYQQTPGQGLQFLFEYFSETQRNKGNFPGRFSGRQFSNSRSEMNVSTLELGDSALYLCASSLAGGTGSQPQHFGDGTRLSIL.

The J gene is TRBJ2-3, the V gene TRBV11-3; a weak D match, TRBD1 (6 bases). The germline CDR1 and CDR2 sequences are SGHNT and YENEEA. The length of the CDR3 is 13 residues. Between the trimmed V and J ends, which lost 5 bases and 8 bases, there was a span of 14 bases. The CDR3 sequence: CASSPLARGTQYF. In DNA, the CDR3 is TGTGCCAGCAGCCCCTTGGCCAGGGGTACGCAGTATTTT. Full variable domain (missing parts from reference TRBV11-3 and TRBJ2-3): EAGVVQSPRYKIIEKKQPVAFWCNPISGHNTLYWYLQNLGQGPELLIRYENEEAVDDSQLPKDRFSAERLKGVDSTLKIQPAELGDSAVYLCASSPLARGTQYFGPGTRLTVL.

The count of this clone is one. V usage is TRBV19 and J usage is TRBJ1-1; 9 nucleotides align to TRBD1. The CDR3 covers 14 residues. V shed 6 bases, J shed 1 base, and the junction held 3 bases outside the gene matches. Germline CDR1 reads LNHDA; CDR2 reads SQIVND (reference sequence). The CDR3 protein is CASRVQGANTEAFF. CDR3 nucleotide sequence: TGTGCCAGTAGGGTACAGGGGGCGAACACTGAAGCTTTCTTT. Supplemented by reference TRBV19 and TRBJ1-1, the full variable domain reads DGGITQSPKYLFRKEGQNVTLSCEQNLNHDAMYWYRQDPGQGLRLIYYSQIVNDFQKGDIAEGYSVSREKKESFPLTVTSAQKNPTAFYLCASRVQGANTEAFFGQGTRLTVV.